The rows below give T cell receptor beta chains drawn from one sample of a study of memory CD4+ T cells and cytomegalovirus serostatus. Libraries were prepared by immunoSEQ multiplex PCR; TCRdb keeps only in-frame clonotypes and omits some of them. The profile shows fewer than 50,000 clones, around three quarters of them singletons. The specimen was memory CD4+ T cells from blood. All receptors come from an adult in good health and CMV-seropositive. Each CDR3 is given with its conserved first and last residue. A D gene is named only where the DNA matches it firmly. Clone size appears in some rows only: once, few, many, or a class for an expanded clone.

>-|TRBV29-1|TRBJ1-5|-
TGCAGCGTTGCCGGGGCCAATCAGCCCCAGCATTTT
CSVAGANQPQHF
>-|TRBV7-9|TRBJ2-1|-
TGTGCCAGCAGCTTTGTGGGGTTCAATGAGCAGTTCTTC
CASSFVGFNEQFF
>TRBD2|TRBV5-1|TRBJ2-2|few
TGCGCCAGCAGCCCCGGGGGGGCTAGCGGGACCGGGGAGCTGTTTTTT
CASSPGGASGTGELFF
>-|TRBV2|TRBJ1-1|-
TGTGCCAGCAGTGAACTTGCCAGCAACACTGAAGCTTTCTTT
CASSELASNTEAFF
>TRBD1|TRBV5-4|TRBJ1-1|-
TGTGCCAGCAGCTTACAGGGGGCTGAAGCTTTCTTT
CASSLQGAEAFF
>-|TRBV6-5|TRBJ1-4|-
TGTGCCAGCAGAAAGACAGTGCGCAATAATGAAAAACTGTTTTTT
CASRKTVRNNEKLFF
>-|TRBV4-1|TRBJ2-7|-
TGCGCCAGCAGCCAAGCGGGCGAGCAGTACTTC
CASSQAGEQYF
>-|TRBV10-3|TRBJ1-5|-
TGTGCCATCAGTGAACAGGGCCCCAATCAGCCCCAGCATTTT
CAISEQGPNQPQHF
>-|TRBV7-2|TRBJ1-1|once
TGTGCCAGCAGCTTAGATTTTGAAGCTTTCTTT
CASSLDFEAFF
>-|TRBV6-1|TRBJ2-2|few
TGTGCCGTTAGGGCCACCGGGGAGCTGTTTTTT
CAVRATGELFF
>TRBD2|TRBV5-1|TRBJ2-1|-
TGCGCCAGCAGCTCCGAAGGACTAGATTACAATGAGCAGTTCTTC
CASSSEGLDYNEQFF
>-|TRBV20-1|TRBJ2-7|-
TGCAGTGCACTAGGTGACTACGAGCAGTACTTC
CSALGDYEQYF
>-|TRBV19|TRBJ2-3|-
TGTGCCAGTAGCGAGACTCGGAGCACAGATACGCAGTATTTT
CASSETRSTDTQYF
>TRBD1|TRBV2|TRBJ2-5|-
TGTGCCAGCACTCGGGACAGGGCAGAGACCCAGTACTTC
CASTRDRAETQYF
>-|TRBV7-6|TRBJ1-2|-
TGTGCCAGCAGCTTAGAGGCAGCCCGTGGATATGGCTACACCTTC
CASSLEAARGYGYTF
>-|TRBV29-1|TRBJ2-5|-
TGCAGCGTCCGGGACCCGGGAGAGACCCAGTACTTC
CSVRDPGETQYF
>TRBD2|TRBV27|TRBJ2-7|-
TGTGCCAGCAGTTTTTCTTTAGCGGGAGGGCCGGGCGAGCAGTACTTC
CASSFSLAGGPGEQYF
>TRBD1|TRBV2|TRBJ2-3|-
TGTGCCAGCAGTGAACTGACAGGGGGCAGGACAGATACGCAGTATTTT
CASSELTGGRTDTQYF
>TRBD1|TRBV10-3|TRBJ1-5|-
TGTGCCATCAGTGCTGACAGGGGGAATCAGCCCCAGCATTTT
CAISADRGNQPQHF
>-|TRBV30|TRBJ2-1|-
TGTGCCTGGGGGGGGGACATCACCGAGTGTGAGCAGTTCTTC
CAWGGDITECEQFF
>-|TRBV2|TRBJ2-3|once
TGTGCCAGCTCAACCCAGCAGTCCACAGATACTCAGTATTTT
CASSTQQSTDTQYF
>TRBD1|TRBV5-1|TRBJ2-1|-
TGCGCCAGCAGCTTGACGGGACAGGGAGGGGTCAGTGAGCAGTTCTTC
CASSLTGQGGVSEQFF
>-|TRBV29-1|TRBJ1-5|-
TGCAGCGGGGGAGCCGGGGGTAGACATTATAGCAATCAGCCCCAGCATTTT
CSGGAGGRHYSNQPQHF
>-|TRBV5-4|TRBJ1-1|-
TGTGCCAGCAGCTTGGTGGGGATGCACACTGAAGCTTTCTTT
CASSLVGMHTEAFF
>TRBD1|TRBV7-4|TRBJ1-4|-
TGTGCCAGCAGCTTAGAGGGGACAGGGAGATGGGATGAAAAACTGTTTTTT
CASSLEGTGRWDEKLFF
>-|TRBV4-1|TRBJ1-5|-
TGCGCCAGCAGCCAAGTCACGTCGGATCAGCCCCAGCATTTT
CASSQVTSDQPQHF
>TRBD2|TRBV11-1|TRBJ2-5|-
TGTGCCAGCAGACCCGACCGCGCGACTAGCGGAACGGCGAAGACCCAGTACTTC
CASRPDRATSGTAKTQYF
>-|TRBV7-2|TRBJ1-5|-
TGTGCCAGCAGCAGAGAGCAGAATCAGCCCCAGCATTTT
CASSREQNQPQHF
>TRBD2|TRBV5-6|TRBJ2-5|-
TGTGCCAGCAACCGCGCGGGAGTTGAGACCCAGTACTTC
CASNRAGVETQYF
>TRBD2|TRBV19|TRBJ2-3|-
TGTGCCAGTAGTTGGTTAGCGGGCCCCACAGATACGCAGTATTTT
CASSWLAGPTDTQYF
>-|TRBV27|TRBJ1-4|-
TGTGCCAGCAGCCCGGGGGTTGGGGACGCAAATGAAAAACTGTTTTTT
CASSPGVGDANEKLFF
>-|TRBV5-1|TRBJ1-2|-
TGCGCCAGCAGCGAGCGGGACGGCCGGGGCCATGGCTACACCTTC
CASSERDGRGHGYTF
>-|TRBV4-2|TRBJ2-7|-
TGTGCCAGCAGCCAAGAGGATCAGGGAAGCTCCTACGAGCAGTACTTC
CASSQEDQGSSYEQYF
>-|TRBV7-2|TRBJ2-7|-
TGTGCCAGCAGCCCATTGGGGTCCTACGAGCAGTACTTC
CASSPLGSYEQYF
>TRBD1|TRBV4-3|TRBJ1-4|-
TGCGCCAGCAGCCAAGATTGGACAGGGACCGTCGGCGGCGAAAAACTGTTTTTT
CASSQDWTGTVGGEKLFF
>-|TRBV5-1|TRBJ1-6|-
TGCGCCAGCAGCTTGGAAGGGGACTCGGGATCACCCCTCCACTTT
CASSLEGDSGSPLHF
>-|TRBV7-8|TRBJ1-5|-
TGTGCCAGCAGCTTATCGGAGAGGGGCAATCAGCCCCAGCATTTT
CASSLSERGNQPQHF
>-|TRBV6-4|TRBJ1-2|-
TGTGCCAGCAGTGACATGGCAGGGAGCGGCTACACCTTC
CASSDMAGSGYTF
>-|TRBV6-5|TRBJ2-1|once
TGTGCCAGCAAGCGGGCACTAGACTACAATGAGCAGTTCTTC
CASKRALDYNEQFF
>-|TRBV27|TRBJ1-1|-
TGTGCCAGCAGTTTATCGAGTTGGGGGACCACTGAAGCTTTCTTT
CASSLSSWGTTEAFF
>-|TRBV27|TRBJ2-2|-
TGTGCCAGCAGTTTGATGGGTTCGGAGCTGTTTTTT
CASSLMGSELFF
>TRBD2|TRBV5-6|TRBJ2-2|-
TGTGCCAGCAGCTTGGTCCAGCGGGGTAACACCGGGGAGCTGTTTTTT
CASSLVQRGNTGELFF
>TRBD2|TRBV11-1|TRBJ2-7|once
TGTGCCAGCAGCGAGCGGAGGGCTAGCGGGAGCCCCGAGCAGTACTTC
CASSERRASGSPEQYF
>-|TRBV14|TRBJ1-1|-
TGTGCCAGCAGCCGGACCCAGGGGAGGGACACTGAAGCTTTCTTT
CASSRTQGRDTEAFF
>TRBD1|TRBV19|TRBJ2-1|-
TGTGCCAGTAGGGGACAGTTACTCTCCTACAATGAGCAGTTCTTC
CASRGQLLSYNEQFF
>TRBD1|TRBV19|TRBJ1-2|-
TGTGCCAGTAGTGTAACACAGGGGGCCTATGGCTACACCTTC
CASSVTQGAYGYTF
>-|TRBV11-2|TRBJ1-1|-
TGTGCCAGCAGTTCAGTCAGATTGCCTGAAGCTTTCTTT
CASSSVRLPEAFF
>-|TRBV6-1|TRBJ2-4|-
TGTGCCAGCAGTGGATACTACACGTCCGGAAACATTCAGTACTTC
CASSGYYTSGNIQYF
>-|TRBV4-2|TRBJ2-2|few
TGTGCCAGCAGCCGCAGTGGGGGGACAGAGGCCGGGGAGCTGTTTTTT
CASSRSGGTEAGELFF
>-|TRBV28|TRBJ2-3|-
TGTGCCAGCAGAACCGGGACACCCAGGCGGGGAGATACGCAGTATTTT
CASRTGTPRRGDTQYF
>TRBD2|TRBV10-1|TRBJ2-5|few
TGCGCCAGCAGCTTATGGGGACTAGCATATAAAACCCAGTACTTC
CASSLWGLAYKTQYF